These 17 T cell receptor beta chains came from one sample sequenced in a study of cytomegalovirus exposure and HLA in healthy donors. The PCR ran on 60 Vbeta and 13 Jbeta primers. The assay was immunoSEQ multiplex PCR, and TCRdb's table has in-frame clones only and misses some. The table has roughly 150,000 clones, about 76% seen once. The material sequenced was PBMCs. All receptors come from a male donor in good health and CMV-seronegative.

This clone was seen a few times. The V and J genes are TRBV14 and TRBJ1-3, with a weak D call TRBD1 (5 bases). The CDR3 runs 13 residues. Trimming pared 4 bases from V and 4 bases from J, leaving 8 bases between. Germline V gene lookup returns CDR1 SGHDN and CDR2 FVKESK. The CDR3: CASSPAGGNTIYF. The CDR3 DNA sequence: TGTGCCAGCAGCCCGGCAGGGGGAAACACCATATATTTT.

This chain joins TRBV9 and TRBJ2-1; TRBD2 aligns across 9 bases. There are 16 residues in the CDR3. Germline CDR1 reads SGDLS; CDR2 reads YYNGEE. Trimming at V came to 2 bases and at J to 2 bases, leaving 5 bases not matched to a gene. The CDR3 region has the DNA TGTGCCAGCAGCGTCGTAGCGGGAGTTACCTACAATGAGCAGTTCTTC. Amino acids: CASSVVAGVTYNEQFF.

The chain employs TRBV7-2 and TRBJ2-7; 14 bases agree with TRBD2. V gave up 1 base and J gave up 7 bases; unmatched junction bases: 0. Germline CDR1 and CDR2: SGHTA and FQGNSA. This CDR3 spans 14 amino acids. The CDR3 nucleotides read TGTGCCAGCAGCTTAGGACTAGCGGGGGGGGAGCAGTACTTC. Its translation: CASSLGLAGGEQYF.

The chain couples TRBV10-2 to TRBJ1-1, with D uncertain. Germline values: CDR1 WSHSY, CDR2 SAAADI. The CDR3 covers 14 residues. V lost 2 bases to trimming and J lost 0 bases, with 7 bases between them. The chain's CDR3 is CASSEALLNTEAFF. The CDR3 DNA reads as TGCGCCAGCAGTGAGGCACTTTTGAACACTGAAGCTTTCTTT.

The J gene is TRBJ2-7, the V gene TRBV29-1; 11 bases align to TRBD1. J lost 2 bases, V lost 6 bases, and 3 bases had no gene match. The CDR3 loop spans 13 amino acids. The germline CDR1 and CDR2 sequences are SQVTM and ANQGSEA. The CDR3 DNA sequence: TGCAGCGTACGGACAGGGGGCGCCTACGAGCAGTACTTC. The encoded protein is CSVRTGGAYEQYF.

V usage is TRBV11-2 and J usage is TRBJ1-1; D is uncertain. This CDR3 is 14 amino acids long. The germline V gene has CDR1 SGHAT and CDR2 FQNNGV. The V end was cut by 2 bases, the J end by 0 bases, with 7 bases between. The DNA for the CDR3 is TGTGCCAGCAGCTTACAGTTGCTGAACACTGAAGCTTTCTTT. Its translation: CASSLQLLNTEAFF.

The chain joins TRBV5-1 to TRBJ1-1; 8 positions agree with TRBD1. Trimming at V came to 4 bases and at J to 4 bases, leaving 6 bases not matched to a gene. The CDR3 runs 14 residues. The germline V gene encodes CDR1 SGHRS and CDR2 YFSETQ. As DNA, the CDR3 is TGCGCCAGCAGCCCCCGACAGGGGAGCACTGAAGCTTTCTTT. Its translation is CASSPRQGSTEAFF.

This sequence joins TRBV6-5 and TRBJ2-5, with unresolved D. The J call is uncertain, as TRBJ2-7 better fits the DNA end. The CDR3 extends over 14 amino acids. CDR1 and CDR2 (germline): MNHEY, SVGAGI. The CDR3 bases are TGTGCCAGCAGTTACTCGAGGTCCCCCTACGAGCAGTACTTC. This translates into CASSYSRSPYEQYF.

The rearrangement joins TRBV6-5 to TRBJ1-1; D is unclear. Germline V gene data show CDR1 as MNHEY and CDR2 as SVGAGI. V lost 0 bases, J lost 0 bases, and 8 bases lay in between. The CDR3 sequence is 15 residues long. CDR3 amino acids: CASSYSKRVNTEAFF. CDR3 DNA sequence: TGTGCCAGCAGTTACTCGAAACGGGTGAACACTGAAGCTTTCTTT.

The chain joins TRBV2 to TRBJ2-5; 9 nucleotides align to TRBD1. CDR1 is SNHLY and CDR2 is FYNNEI in the germline V gene. V lost 6 bases to trimming and J lost 3 bases; unmatched junction nucleotides: 8. CDR3 length: 15 residues. The DNA for the CDR3 is TGTGCCAGCAGGGAAACCGGGACAGGGAAAGAGACCCAGTACTTC. This gives the protein CASRETGTGKETQYF. The full variable domain, in which reference TRBV2 and TRBJ2-5 provide the parts outside the CDR3, is EPEVTQTPSHQVTQMGQEVILRCVPISNHLYFYWYRQILGQKVEFLVSFYNNEISEKSEIFDDQFSVERPDGSNFTLKIRSTKLEDSAMYFCASRETGTGKETQYFGPGTRLLVL.

This chain links TRBV27 with TRBJ2-7; a weak D match, TRBD2 (5 bases). CDR1 and CDR2 (germline): MNHEY, SMNVEV (reference sequence). Between the trimmed V and J ends, which lost 8 bases and 3 bases, there was a span of 20 bases. The CDR3 extends over 15 amino acids. The chain's CDR3 is CASGYSGSPNYEQYF. For the CDR3, the DNA is TGTGCCAGCGGGTACTCTGGGAGCCCCAACTACGAGCAGTACTTC.

The gene calls are TRBV27 and TRBJ2-1; TRBD1 matches at 7 bases. The CDR3 runs to 15 residues. CDR1 MNHEY and CDR2 SMNVEV come from the germline V gene (reference sequence). The trim removed 3 bases at V and 3 bases at J, leaving 5 bases unmatched. The CDR3 DNA reads TGTGCCAGCAGTTTCGGGCAGGGGGTCTACAATGAGCAGTTCTTC. Residues: CASSFGQGVYNEQFF.

The chain carries TRBV27 and TRBJ1-1; 7 nucleotides match TRBD1. Germline CDR1 MNHEY, CDR2 SMNVEV (reference sequence). The V segment lost 6 bases and the J segment 5 bases; nucleotides outside the gene matches: 6. CDR3 length: 13 amino acids. As DNA, the CDR3 is TGTGCCAGCAGGAGACAGGGTTATACTGAAGCTTTCTTT. The encoded protein is CASRRQGYTEAFF.

J is TRBJ1-2 and V is TRBV27, with 7 bases that match TRBD1. Germline V CDR1 and CDR2: MNHEY, SMNVEV (reference sequence). J gave up 9 bases and V 2 bases, and 9 bases lay outside the gene matches. This CDR3 has 14 amino acids. CDR3 amino acids: CASSLGARGLSYTF. Written as DNA, the CDR3 is TGTGCCAGCAGTTTAGGCGCCAGGGGGTTAAGCTACACCTTC.

The chain employs TRBV15 and TRBJ2-1, with a tentative D call TRBD2 (5 bases). Trimming removed 5 bases at V and 7 bases at J, with 9 bases between. CDR3 length: 12 amino acids. Germline CDR1 is LNHNV and CDR2 is YYDKDF (reference sequence). In DNA, the CDR3 is TGTGCCACCAGCTCCCCGGGGAATGAGCAGTTCTTC. This sequence encodes CATSSPGNEQFF.

The chain uses TRBV18 and TRBJ1-6; 10 positions agree with TRBD1. V was pared by 4 bases and J by 6 bases, with 3 bases of the junction left unmatched. The CDR3 runs to 15 residues. CDR1 and CDR2 from the germline V gene are KGHSH and LQKENI. The CDR3 here is CASSRDRGLNSPLHF. In DNA form, the CDR3 reads TGTGCCAGCTCACGAGACAGGGGGCTTAATTCACCCCTCCACTTT.

The chain couples TRBV10-3 to TRBJ2-1; 12 bases are a match to TRBD2. The CDR3 runs to 16 residues. Trimming at V came to 2 bases and at J to 4 bases, leaving 3 bases not matched to a gene. In germline, CDR1 is ENHRY, CDR2 SYGVKD. The CDR3 protein is CAISEASGRAYNEQFF. CDR3 sequence (DNA): TGTGCCATCAGTGAGGCTAGCGGGAGGGCTTACAATGAGCAGTTCTTC.